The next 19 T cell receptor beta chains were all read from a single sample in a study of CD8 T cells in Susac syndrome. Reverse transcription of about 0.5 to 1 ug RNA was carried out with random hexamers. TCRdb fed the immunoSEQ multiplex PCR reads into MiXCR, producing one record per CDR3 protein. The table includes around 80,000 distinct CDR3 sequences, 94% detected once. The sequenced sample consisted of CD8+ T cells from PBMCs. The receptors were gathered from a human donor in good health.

The CDR3 DNA reads TGTGCCAGCAGCCGGGACAGCCTCAACACTGAAGCTTTCTTT. Translated: CASSRDSLNTEAFF. This sequence joins TRBV7-2 and TRBJ1-1; 7 bases fit TRBD1. V lost 5 bases, J lost 2 bases, and 5 bases stayed unmatched. CDR3 length: 14 amino acids. CDR1 SGHTA and CDR2 FQGNSA come from the germline V gene.

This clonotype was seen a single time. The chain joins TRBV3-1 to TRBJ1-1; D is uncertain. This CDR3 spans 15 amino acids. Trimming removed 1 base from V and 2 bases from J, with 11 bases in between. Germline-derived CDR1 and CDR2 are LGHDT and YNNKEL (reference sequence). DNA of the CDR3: TGTGCCAGCAGCCAAGGCGAGGGAGGAAACACTGAAGCTTTCTTT. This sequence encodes CASSQGEGGNTEAFF.

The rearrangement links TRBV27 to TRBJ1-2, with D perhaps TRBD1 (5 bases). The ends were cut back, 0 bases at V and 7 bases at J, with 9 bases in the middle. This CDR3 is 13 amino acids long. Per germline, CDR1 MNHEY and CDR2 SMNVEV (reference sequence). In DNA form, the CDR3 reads TGTGCCAGCAGTTTATCCGGGACTCTTGGCTACACCTTC. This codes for CASSLSGTLGYTF.

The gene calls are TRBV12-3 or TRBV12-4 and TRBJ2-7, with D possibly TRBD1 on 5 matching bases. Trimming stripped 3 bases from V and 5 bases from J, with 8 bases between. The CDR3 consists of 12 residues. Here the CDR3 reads CASSFKGHEQYF. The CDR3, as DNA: TGTGCCAGCAGTTTCAAGGGGCACGAGCAGTACTTC.

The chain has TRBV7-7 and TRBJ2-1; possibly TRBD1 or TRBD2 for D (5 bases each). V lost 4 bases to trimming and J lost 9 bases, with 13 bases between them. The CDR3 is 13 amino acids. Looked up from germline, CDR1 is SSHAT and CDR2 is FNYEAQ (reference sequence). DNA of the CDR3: TGTGCCAGCAGCTCCCACCAGGGAGCTGAGCAGTTCTTC. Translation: CASSSHQGAEQFF.

The CDR3 DNA sequence: TGCAGTGAGGCACCTAGCGGGGGATACAATGAGCAGTTCTTC. Translated, it gives CSEAPSGGYNEQFF. V usage is TRBV20-1 and J usage is TRBJ2-1; 10 bases are a match to TRBD2. Germline V lookup: CDR1 DFQATT, CDR2 SNEGSKA (reference sequence). The CDR3 has 14 amino acids. J lost 4 bases, V lost 7 bases, and 7 bases had no gene match.

The CDR3, as DNA: TGTGCCAGCAGCTTGGAATTGACAGGGTTTGGCTACACCTTC. Translated: CASSLELTGFGYTF. The chain carries TRBV5-6 and TRBJ1-2; 7 bases are a match to TRBD1. This CDR3 has 14 amino acids. V trimming: 0 bases; J trimming: 7 bases; junction bases outside the gene matches: 6. CDR1 and CDR2 (germline): SGHDT, YYEEEE. Supplemented by reference TRBV5-6 and TRBJ1-2, the full variable domain reads DAGVTQSPTHLIKTRGQQVTLRCSPKSGHDTVSWYQQALGQGPQFIFQYYEEEERQRGNFPDRFSGHQFPNYSSELNVNALLLGDSALYLCASSLELTGFGYTFGSGTRLTVV.

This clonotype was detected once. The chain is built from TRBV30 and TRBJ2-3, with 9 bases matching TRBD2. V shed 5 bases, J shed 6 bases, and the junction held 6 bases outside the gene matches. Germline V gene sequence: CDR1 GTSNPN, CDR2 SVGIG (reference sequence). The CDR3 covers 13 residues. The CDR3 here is CAWFAGGPDTQYF. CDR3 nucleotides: TGTGCCTGGTTTGCGGGAGGGCCCGATACGCAGTATTTT.

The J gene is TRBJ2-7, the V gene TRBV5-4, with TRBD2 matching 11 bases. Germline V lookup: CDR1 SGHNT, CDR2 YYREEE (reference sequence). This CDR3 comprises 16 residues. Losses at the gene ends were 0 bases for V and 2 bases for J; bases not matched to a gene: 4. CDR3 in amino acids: CASSLGRLAGPYEQYV. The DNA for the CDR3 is TGTGCCAGCAGCTTGGGGAGACTAGCGGGACCCTACGAGCAGTACGTC.

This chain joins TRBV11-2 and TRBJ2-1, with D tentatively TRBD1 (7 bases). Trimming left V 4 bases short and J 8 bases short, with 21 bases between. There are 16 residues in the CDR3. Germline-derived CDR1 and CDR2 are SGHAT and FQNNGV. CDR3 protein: CASSSPRQGGIDEQFF. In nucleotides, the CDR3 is TGTGCCAGCAGCTCGCCCCGGCAGGGGGGTATCGATGAGCAGTTCTTC.

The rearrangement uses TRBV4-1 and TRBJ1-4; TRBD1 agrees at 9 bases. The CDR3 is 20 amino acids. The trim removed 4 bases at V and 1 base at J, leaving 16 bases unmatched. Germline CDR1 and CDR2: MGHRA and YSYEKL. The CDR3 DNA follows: TGCGCCAGCAGCCGTGGGACAGGGATTTTTGAAAGTAGAACTAATGAAAAACTGTTTTTT. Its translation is CASSRGTGIFESRTNEKLFF.

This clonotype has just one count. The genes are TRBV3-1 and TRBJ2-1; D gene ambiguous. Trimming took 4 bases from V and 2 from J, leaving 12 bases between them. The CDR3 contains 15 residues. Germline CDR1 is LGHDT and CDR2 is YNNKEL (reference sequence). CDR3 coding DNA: TGTGCCAGCAGCCGAAGCCCCGGTCCCTACAATGAGCAGTTCTTC. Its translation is CASSRSPGPYNEQFF.

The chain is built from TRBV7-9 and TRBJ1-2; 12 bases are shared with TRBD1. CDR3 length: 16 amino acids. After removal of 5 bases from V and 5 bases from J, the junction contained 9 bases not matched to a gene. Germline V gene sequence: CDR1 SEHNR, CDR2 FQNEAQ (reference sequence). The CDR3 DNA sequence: TGTGCCAGCAGCGTCCTCGGGACAGGGGGCAGGTATGGCTACACCTTC. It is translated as CASSVLGTGGRYGYTF. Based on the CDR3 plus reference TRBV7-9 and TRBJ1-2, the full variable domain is DTGVSQNPRHKITKRGQNVTFRCDPISEHNRLYWYRQTLGQGPEFLTYFQNEAQLEKSRLLSDRFSAERPKGSFSTLEIQRTEQGDSAMYLCASSVLGTGGRYGYTFGSGTRLTVV.

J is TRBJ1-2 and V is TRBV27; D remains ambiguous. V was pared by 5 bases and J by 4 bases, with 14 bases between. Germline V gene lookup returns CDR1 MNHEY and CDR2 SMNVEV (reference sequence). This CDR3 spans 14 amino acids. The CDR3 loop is CASSPAGPTYGYTF. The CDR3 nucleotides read TGTGCCAGCAGTCCTGCGGGTCCCACCTATGGCTACACCTTC.

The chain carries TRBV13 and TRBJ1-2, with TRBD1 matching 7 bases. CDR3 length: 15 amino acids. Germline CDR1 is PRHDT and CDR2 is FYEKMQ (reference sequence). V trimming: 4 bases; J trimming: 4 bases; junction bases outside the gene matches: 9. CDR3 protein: CASSSRGVLGYGYTF. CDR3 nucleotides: TGTGCCAGCAGCTCCAGGGGGGTTTTGGGCTATGGCTACACCTTC.

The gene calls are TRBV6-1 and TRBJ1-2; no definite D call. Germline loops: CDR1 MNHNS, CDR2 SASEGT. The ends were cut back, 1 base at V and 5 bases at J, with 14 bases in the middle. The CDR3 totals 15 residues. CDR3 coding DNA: TGTGCCAGCAGTGAAGAGATCACCCCTCGGTATGGCTACACCTTC. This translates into CASSEEITPRYGYTF.

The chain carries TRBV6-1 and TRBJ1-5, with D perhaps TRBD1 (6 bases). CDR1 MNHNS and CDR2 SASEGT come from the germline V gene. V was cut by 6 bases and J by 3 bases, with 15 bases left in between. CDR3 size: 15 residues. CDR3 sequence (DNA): TGTGCCAGCAGGATTCGGACAGCCTACAATCAGCCCCAGCATTTT. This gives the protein CASRIRTAYNQPQHF.

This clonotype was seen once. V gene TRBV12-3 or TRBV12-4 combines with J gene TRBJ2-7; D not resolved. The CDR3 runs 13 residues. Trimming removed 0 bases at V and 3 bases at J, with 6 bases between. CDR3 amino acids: CASSLAAVYEQYV. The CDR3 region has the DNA TGTGCCAGCAGTTTAGCGGCAGTCTACGAGCAGTACGTC.

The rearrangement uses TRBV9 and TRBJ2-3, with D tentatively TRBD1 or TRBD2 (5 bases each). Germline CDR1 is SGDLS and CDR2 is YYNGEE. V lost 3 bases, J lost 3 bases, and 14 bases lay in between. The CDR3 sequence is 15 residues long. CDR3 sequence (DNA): TGTGCCAGCAGCGCCTGGGACGGACCAACAGATACGCAGTATTTT. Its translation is CASSAWDGPTDTQYF.